The 14 T cell receptor beta chains listed next were all sequenced from one sample in a study of spatial heterogeneity in lung cancer. Study-level findings and limits: Intratumoral expanded alpha and beta TCR counts were found to track tumor mutation counts.

Time point reported: sample taken at primary tumor resection. Antigens for these TCRs are unknown. MiXCR, run by TCRdb on the 5' RACE reads, gives a single entry per CDR3 protein. The sample carries 4,000 to 6,000 distinct CDR3 sequences, 6% to 7.5% recorded once. Sequences were derived from lung tumor tissue, sampled at surgery. The source of these receptors is a female donor with early-stage non-small cell lung cancer.

This clonotype has only a few counts. Little can be read into the size of this beta chain, an off-target read in a library designed for alpha chains. V gene TRBV3-1 combines with J gene TRBJ2-6, with a tentative D call TRBD1 (5 bases). This CDR3 is built from 18 residues. CDR1 and CDR2 from the germline V gene are LGHDT and YNNKEL (reference sequence). Trimming stripped 4 bases from V and 0 bases from J, with 16 bases between. CDR3 amino acids: CASSPRRQPRSGANVLTF. In nucleotides, the CDR3 is TGTGCCAGCAGCCCCCGGAGACAGCCCCGCTCTGGGGCCAACGTCCTGACTTTC.

This clonotype is labeled medium-sized. This beta chain appears as a stray read in a library generated for alpha chains; its size is not informative. The genes are TRBV6-5 and TRBJ2-1, with 9 bases fitting TRBD2. Germline lookup yields CDR1 MNHEY and CDR2 SVGAGI. The CDR3 has 15 amino acids. V dropped 0 bases and J dropped 7; count of bases not matched to a gene: 4. As DNA, the CDR3 is TGTGCCAGCAGTTACTCAGGCCTAGCGGGGAATGAGCAGTTCTTC. Protein sequence: CASSYSGLAGNEQFF.

This clonotype was picked up many times. This beta chain came through as a stray read in a library set up for alpha chains, and its size says little. This rearrangement joins TRBV9 to TRBJ2-1; D unclear. Per the germline V gene, CDR1 is SGDLS and CDR2 is YYNGEE. The V gene lost 0 bases and the J gene lost 0 bases, with 10 bases spanning the gap. The CDR3 is made up of 16 amino acids. CDR3 amino acids: CASSVGIFSSYNEQFF. The CDR3 nucleotides read TGTGCCAGCAGCGTAGGGATCTTTAGCTCCTACAATGAGCAGTTCTTC. Full variable domain (rest looked up from reference TRBV9 and TRBJ2-1): DSGVTQTPKHLITATGQRVTLRCSPRSGDLSVYWYQQSLDQGLQFLIQYYNGEERAKGNILERFSAQQFPDLHSELNLSSLELGDSALYFCASSVGIFSSYNEQFFGPGTRLTVL.

This clonotype is categorized as medium-sized. The library was prepared for alpha chains; this beta chain is a stray read, so its frequency means little. The gene calls are TRBV7-2 and TRBJ2-2; 8 bases are shared with TRBD2. Germline loops: CDR1 SGHTA, CDR2 FQGNSA. CDR3 size: 14 residues. V lost 2 bases to trimming and J lost 4 bases; unmatched junction nucleotides: 0. CDR3 sequence (DNA): TGTGCCAGCAGCTTACTAGCGGGCACCGGGGAGCTGTTTTTT. It is translated as CASSLLAGTGELFF.

This clonotype came up many times. A library made for alpha chains picked up this beta chain off target, so its size means little. V gene TRBV25-1 combines with J gene TRBJ1-1; tentatively, D is TRBD1 (5 bases). The CDR3 is 16 amino acids. V dropped 0 bases and J dropped 1 base, with 12 bases sitting between them. Germline assignment: CDR1 MGHDK and CDR2 SYGVNS. The CDR3 bases are TGTGCCAGCAGTGAATATACCGGGACCCGGAACACTGAAGCTTTCTTT. As protein: CASSEYTGTRNTEAFF. Combining the CDR3 with reference TRBV25-1 and TRBJ1-1 gives the whole variable domain EADIYQTPRYLVIGTGKKITLECSQTMGHDKMYWYQQDPGMELHLIHYSYGVNSTEKGDLSSESTVSRIRTEHFPLTLESARPSHTSQYLCASSEYTGTRNTEAFFGQGTRLTVV.

This clonotype is medium-sized (0.01 to 0.1%). The library was prepared for alpha chains; this beta chain is a stray read, so its frequency means little. The gene calls are TRBV7-6 and TRBJ2-6; D is unclear. Germline CDR1 and CDR2: SGHVS and FNYEAQ. The CDR3 covers 15 residues. Between the trimmed V and J ends, which lost 4 bases and 4 bases, there was a span of 11 bases. The CDR3 region is CASSSQDLGANVLTF. For the CDR3, the DNA is TGTGCCAGCAGCTCGCAAGATCTCGGGGCCAACGTCCTGACTTTC.

This clonotype was seen only once. Because the library targeted alpha chains, this beta chain is an off-target read whose size means little. This rearrangement joins TRBV7-6 to TRBJ1-6, with D maybe TRBD1 (5 bases). Trimming left V 5 bases short and J 7 bases short, with 15 bases between. The CDR3 extends over 15 amino acids. Germline V CDR1 and CDR2: SGHVS, FNYEAQ. CDR3 sequence reads: CASSLQTETNSPLHF. As DNA, the CDR3 is TGTGCCAGCAGCCTGCAGACAGAAACCAATTCACCCCTCCACTTT.

The table lists this clonotype with many counts. This beta chain is a stray read from a library made for alpha chains; its abundance is not meaningful. This chain connects TRBV2 to TRBJ2-2; D ambiguous. The germline CDR1 and CDR2 sequences are SNHLY and FYNNEI. The CDR3 covers 10 residues. V lost 4 bases and J lost 6, with 0 bases in between. The CDR3 DNA reads TGTGCCAGCAGTGCCGGGGAGCTGTTTTTT. As protein: CASSAGELFF.

In this sample, this clonotype is medium-sized. This beta chain is a stray sequence in a library constructed for alpha chains; its clone size is not meaningful. The V and J genes are TRBV6-6 and TRBJ1-1; TRBD1 matches 7 bases. V trimming: 5 bases; J trimming: 2 bases; junction bases outside the gene matches: 8. The CDR3 loop spans 15 amino acids. Germline CDR1 and CDR2: MNHNY and SVGAGI (reference sequence). CDR3 sequence reads: CASSTLDRANTEAFF. CDR3 in DNA: TGTGCCAGCAGTACTCTCGACAGGGCAAACACTGAAGCTTTCTTT.

Ten or more counts support this clonotype. The library was prepared for alpha chains; this beta chain is a stray read, so its frequency means little. The CDR3 bases are TGTGCCAGCAGCCCCAGGCGGGGCCAAGAGACCCAGTACTTC. Its protein product is CASSPRRGQETQYF. The genes are TRBV7-8 and TRBJ2-5, with D perhaps matching TRBD2 (6 bases). The germline V and J ends were trimmed by 5 bases and 1 base, with 11 bases remaining between them. This CDR3 region has 14 residues. Per germline, CDR1 SGHVS and CDR2 FQNEAQ.

This clonotype was found many times. This beta chain is an unintended read in a library built for alpha chains; its size means little. The chain carries TRBV2 and TRBJ1-2; a weak D match, TRBD1 (5 bases). This CDR3 comprises 13 residues. Germline-derived CDR1 and CDR2 are SNHLY and FYNNEI. V dropped 6 bases and J dropped 2 bases, with 10 bases sitting between them. The CDR3 DNA sequence: TGTGCCAGCAGGACGGGACCGAACTATGGCTACACCTTC. Amino acids: CASRTGPNYGYTF.

On this clonotype: This beta chain came through as a stray read in a library set up for alpha chains, and its size says little. The rearrangement links TRBV30 to TRBJ1-5, with 7 bases matching TRBD1. This CDR3 comprises 13 residues. J lost 4 bases, V lost 5 bases, and 5 bases had no gene match. Germline values: CDR1 GTSNPN, CDR2 SVGIG (reference sequence). CDR3 nucleotides: TGTGCCTGGGCGCCGGGACAGAATCAGCCCCAGCATTTT. Amino acids: CAWAPGQNQPQHF.

In its sample, this clonotype ranks as medium-sized. This beta chain slipped into a library made for alpha chains as a stray read, so its size is not meaningful. The chain recombines TRBV5-1 with TRBJ2-3, with 12 bases lining up with TRBD1. V gave up 4 bases and J gave up 4 bases; unmatched junction bases: 7. This CDR3 has 16 amino acids. Germline V gene lookup returns CDR1 SGHRS and CDR2 YFSETQ. This CDR3 reads CASSPSGTGGSDTQYF. As DNA, the CDR3 is TGCGCCAGCAGCCCCTCCGGGACAGGGGGCTCAGATACGCAGTATTTT.

This clonotype was recorded at least ten times. This beta chain slipped into a library made for alpha chains as a stray read, so its size is not meaningful. J is TRBJ2-6 and V is TRBV11-1, with 9 bases lining up with TRBD1. CDR3 length: 17 amino acids. The germline CDR1 and CDR2 sequences are SGHAT and FQDESV (reference sequence). V lost 3 bases and J lost 2; bases outside the gene matches: 5. The chain's CDR3 is CASSFGQGTAGANVLTF. CDR3 DNA: TGTGCCAGCAGCTTCGGACAGGGGACGGCTGGGGCCAACGTCCTGACTTTC.